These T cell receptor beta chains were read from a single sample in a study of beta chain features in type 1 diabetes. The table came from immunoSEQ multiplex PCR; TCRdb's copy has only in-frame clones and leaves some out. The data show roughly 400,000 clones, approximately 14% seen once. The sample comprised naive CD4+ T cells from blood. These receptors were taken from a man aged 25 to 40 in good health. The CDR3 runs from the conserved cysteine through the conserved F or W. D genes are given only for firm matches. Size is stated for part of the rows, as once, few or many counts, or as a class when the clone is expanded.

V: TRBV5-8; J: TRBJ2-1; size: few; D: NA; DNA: TGTGCCAGCAGCTGGAGCTCCTACAATGAGCAGTTCTTC; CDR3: CASSWSSYNEQFF
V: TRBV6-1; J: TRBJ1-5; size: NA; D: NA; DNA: TGTGCCAGCAGTGGATTGGGGGTAGGCAATCAGCCCCAGCATTTT; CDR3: CASSGLGVGNQPQHF
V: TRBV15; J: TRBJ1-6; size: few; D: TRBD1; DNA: TGTGCCACCAGCAGAGATCCCCCGGGACAGCAAGGGGCTGGGAATTCACCCCTCCACTTT; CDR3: CATSRDPPGQQGAGNSPLHF
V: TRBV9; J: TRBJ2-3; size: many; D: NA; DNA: TGTGCCAGCAGCGTAGCTACCACAGATACGCAGTATTTT; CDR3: CASSVATTDTQYF
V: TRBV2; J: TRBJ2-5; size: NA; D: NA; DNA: TGTGCCAGCAAAACCCCGAGGAGGGGGGGCTTACGGGAGACCCAGTACTTC; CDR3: CASKTPRRGGLRETQYF
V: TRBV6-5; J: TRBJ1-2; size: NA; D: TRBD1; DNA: TGTGCCAGCAGTCAGGGGGTCTATGGCTACACCTTC; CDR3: CASSQGVYGYTF
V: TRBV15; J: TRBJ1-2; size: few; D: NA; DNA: TGTGCCACCAGCAGAGATAGGACAGCCTATGGCTACACCTTC; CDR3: CATSRDRTAYGYTF
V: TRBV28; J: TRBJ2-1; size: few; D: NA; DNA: TGTGCCAGCAGTTTCCCCTTGCGGAATGAGCAGTTCTTC; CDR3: CASSFPLRNEQFF
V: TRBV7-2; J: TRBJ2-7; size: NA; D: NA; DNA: TGTGCCAGCAGCCCCTCCTGGGACTGGAGTACCTACGAGCAGTACTTC; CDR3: CASSPSWDWSTYEQYF
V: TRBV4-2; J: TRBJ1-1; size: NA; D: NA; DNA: TGTGCCAGCAGCCTCCAGACCGGAAACACTGAAGCTTTCTTT; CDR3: CASSLQTGNTEAFF
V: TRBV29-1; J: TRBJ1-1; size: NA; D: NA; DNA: TGCAGCGTTCGTAACAGAGAAAACACTGAAGCTTTCTTT; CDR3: CSVRNRENTEAFF
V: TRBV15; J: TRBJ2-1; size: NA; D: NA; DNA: TGTGCCACCAGCAGGAAAGTAGACAAGCGAAAGTTCTTC; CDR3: CATSRKVDKRKFF
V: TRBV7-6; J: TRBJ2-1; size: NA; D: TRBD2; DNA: TGTGCCAGCAGCCCTGGACTAGCGGGGGGGCCAGGGAATGAGCAGTTCTTC; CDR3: CASSPGLAGGPGNEQFF
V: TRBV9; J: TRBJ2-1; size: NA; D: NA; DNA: TGTGCCAGCAGCCGGGGCGACAGCTCCTACAATGAGCAGTTCTTC; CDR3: CASSRGDSSYNEQFF
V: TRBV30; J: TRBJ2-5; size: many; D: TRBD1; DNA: TGTGCCTGGGCCCGACAGGGGCGGCCAGAGACCCAGTACTTC; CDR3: CAWARQGRPETQYF
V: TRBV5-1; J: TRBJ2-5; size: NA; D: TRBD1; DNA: TGCGCCAGCTACCCGGGACAGGGTCGAGAGACCCAGTACTTC; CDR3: CASYPGQGRETQYF
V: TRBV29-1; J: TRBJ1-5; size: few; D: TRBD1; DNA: TGCAGCGCTCGAGGGACAGGCGGCAATCAGCCCCAGCATTTT; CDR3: CSARGTGGNQPQHF
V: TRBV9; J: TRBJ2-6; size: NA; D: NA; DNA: TGTGCCAGCAGCGTATTCCACGACTCTGGGGCCAACGTCCTGACTTTC; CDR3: CASSVFHDSGANVLTF
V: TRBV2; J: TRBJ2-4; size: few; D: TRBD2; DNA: TGTGCCAGCAGTAGGACTAGCGGGAGTGGGAACATTCAGTACTTC; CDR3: CASSRTSGSGNIQYF
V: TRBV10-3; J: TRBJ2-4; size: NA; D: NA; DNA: TGTGCCATCAGCCCAGGGTGGGGAGCCAAAAACATTCAGTACTTC; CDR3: CAISPGWGAKNIQYF
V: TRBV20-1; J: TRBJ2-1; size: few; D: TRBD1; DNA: TGCAGTGCTACCCGACAGGGAGAGCAGTTCTTC; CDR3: CSATRQGEQFF
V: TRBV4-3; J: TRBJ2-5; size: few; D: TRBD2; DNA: TGCGCCAGCAGCCAGCAACTAGCGGGGGGAGGTGAGACCCAGTACTTC; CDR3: CASSQQLAGGGETQYF
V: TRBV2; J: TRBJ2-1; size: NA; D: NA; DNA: TGTGCCAGCAGTGATTGGCAGAGGGTAGAGCAGTTCTTC; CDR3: CASSDWQRVEQFF
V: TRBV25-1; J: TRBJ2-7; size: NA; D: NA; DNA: TGTGCCAGCAGTGAGACAGCGTACGAGCAGTACTTC; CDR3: CASSETAYEQYF
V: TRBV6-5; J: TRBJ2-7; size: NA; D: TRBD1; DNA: TGTGCCAGCAGTCGGACAGGGAGAGAGCAGTACTTC; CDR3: CASSRTGREQYF
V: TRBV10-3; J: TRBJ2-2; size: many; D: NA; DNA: TGTGCCATCAGTGAGTCGGCCTTAGAGCTGTTTTTT; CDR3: CAISESALELFF
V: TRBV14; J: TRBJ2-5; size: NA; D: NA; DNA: TGTGCCAGCAGCCGAGGGGAGACGGAGACCCAGTACTTC; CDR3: CASSRGETETQYF
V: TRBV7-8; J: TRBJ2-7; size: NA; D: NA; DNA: TGTGCCAGCAGCTTTCGGACGGTAACCTACGAGCAGTACTTC; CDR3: CASSFRTVTYEQYF
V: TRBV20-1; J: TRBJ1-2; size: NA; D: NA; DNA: TGCAGTGCTAGTTACTCCTATGGCTACACCTTC; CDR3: CSASYSYGYTF
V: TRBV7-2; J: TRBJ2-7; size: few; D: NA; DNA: TGTGCCAGCAGCGCGACCGGGACGAGGATCTACTACGAGCAGTACTTC; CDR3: CASSATGTRIYYEQYF
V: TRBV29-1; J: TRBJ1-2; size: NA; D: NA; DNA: TGCAGCGTGTCTGGGGGGATTCGGTATGGCTACACCTTC; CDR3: CSVSGGIRYGYTF
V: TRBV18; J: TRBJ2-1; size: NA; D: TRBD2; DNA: TGTGCCAGCTCGCTTAGCGGGGGGCTAATCAATGAGCAGTTCTTC; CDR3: CASSLSGGLINEQFF
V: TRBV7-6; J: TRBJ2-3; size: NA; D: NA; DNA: TGTGCCAGCAGCCCGACGGGGGCCAACACAGATACGCAGTATTTT; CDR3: CASSPTGANTDTQYF
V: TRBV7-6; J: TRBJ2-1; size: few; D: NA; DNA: TGTGCCAGCAGCCCCCAGAGGGGGGTCTCCTACAATGAGCAGTTCTTC; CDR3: CASSPQRGVSYNEQFF
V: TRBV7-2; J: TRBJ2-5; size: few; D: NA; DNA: TGTGCCAGCAGTCACGGGGCCCTAGAGACCCAGTACTTC; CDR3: CASSHGALETQYF
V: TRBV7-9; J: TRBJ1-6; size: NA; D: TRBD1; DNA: TGTGCCAGCAGCCTGACGTCGACAGGGCGGGGTGGTTCACCCCTCCACTTT; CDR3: CASSLTSTGRGGSPLHF
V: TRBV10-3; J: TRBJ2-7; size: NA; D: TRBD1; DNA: TGTGCCATCAGTGATAGGACAGGGGGCTACGAGCAGTACTTC; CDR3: CAISDRTGGYEQYF
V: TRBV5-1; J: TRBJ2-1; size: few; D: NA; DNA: TGCGCCAGCAGCTTGGGGGGAATTGGGTCCTACAATGAGCAGTTCTTC; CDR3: CASSLGGIGSYNEQFF
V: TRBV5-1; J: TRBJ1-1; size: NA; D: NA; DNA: TGCGCCAGCAGCTCCACCGCTGAAGCTTTCTTT; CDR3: CASSSTAEAFF
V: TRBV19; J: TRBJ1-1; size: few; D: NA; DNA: TGTGCCAGTAGCACAGCCATGAACACTGAAGCTTTCTTT; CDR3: CASSTAMNTEAFF
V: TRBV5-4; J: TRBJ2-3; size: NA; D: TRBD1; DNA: TGTGCCAGCAGCGACCGGGACAGGGGGCGCGTTGATACGCAGTATTTT; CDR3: CASSDRDRGRVDTQYF
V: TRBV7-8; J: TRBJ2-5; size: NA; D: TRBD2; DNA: TGTGCCAGCAGGGCGGGAGGGGATGAGACCCAGTACTTC; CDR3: CASRAGGDETQYF
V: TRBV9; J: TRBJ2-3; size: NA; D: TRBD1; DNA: TGTGCCAGCAGCGTAGAGACAGGGGTGGGAGATACGCAGTATTTT; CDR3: CASSVETGVGDTQYF
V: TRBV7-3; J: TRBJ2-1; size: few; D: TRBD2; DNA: TGTGCCAGCAGCCCCCACCTAGCGGGAGGGTTCAATGAGCAGTTCTTC; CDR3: CASSPHLAGGFNEQFF
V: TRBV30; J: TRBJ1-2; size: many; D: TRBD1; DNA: TGTGCCTGGAGTGCCGGACAGGGTTATGGCTACACCTTC; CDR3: CAWSAGQGYGYTF
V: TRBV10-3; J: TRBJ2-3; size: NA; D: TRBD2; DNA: TGTGCCATCAGCAGGACTAGCGGGGACACAGATACGCAGTATTTT; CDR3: CAISRTSGDTDTQYF
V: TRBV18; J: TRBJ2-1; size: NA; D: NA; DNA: TGTGCCAGCTCACCAGGAGGGCCGAAGTTCTTC; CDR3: CASSPGGPKFF